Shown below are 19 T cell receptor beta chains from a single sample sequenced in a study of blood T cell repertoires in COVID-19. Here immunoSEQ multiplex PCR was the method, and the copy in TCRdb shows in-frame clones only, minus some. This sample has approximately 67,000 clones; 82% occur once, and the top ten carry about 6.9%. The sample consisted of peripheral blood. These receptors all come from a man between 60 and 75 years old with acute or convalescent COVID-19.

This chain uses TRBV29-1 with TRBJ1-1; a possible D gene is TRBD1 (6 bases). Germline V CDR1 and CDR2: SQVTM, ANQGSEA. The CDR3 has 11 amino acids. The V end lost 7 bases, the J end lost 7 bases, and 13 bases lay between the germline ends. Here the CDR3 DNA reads TGCAGCGCCGACAGGCAGGGTGAAGCTTTCTTT. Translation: CSADRQGEAFF.

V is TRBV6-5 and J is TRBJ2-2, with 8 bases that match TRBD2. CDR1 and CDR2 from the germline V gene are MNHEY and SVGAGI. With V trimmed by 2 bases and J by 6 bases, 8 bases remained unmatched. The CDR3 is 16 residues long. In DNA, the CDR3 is TGTGCCAGCAGTTACCATAATCGGGGGGGGTCCGGGGAGCTGTTTTTT. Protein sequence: CASSYHNRGGSGELFF.

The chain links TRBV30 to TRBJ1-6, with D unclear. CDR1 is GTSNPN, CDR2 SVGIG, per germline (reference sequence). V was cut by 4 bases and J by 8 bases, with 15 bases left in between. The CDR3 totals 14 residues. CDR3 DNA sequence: TGTGCCTGGAACGGTATAACGCTAGATTCACCCCTCCACTTT. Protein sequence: CAWNGITLDSPLHF.

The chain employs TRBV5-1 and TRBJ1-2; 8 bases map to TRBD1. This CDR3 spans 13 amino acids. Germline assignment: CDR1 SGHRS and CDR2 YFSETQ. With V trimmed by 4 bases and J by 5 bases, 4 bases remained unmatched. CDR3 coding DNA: TGCGCCAGCAGCGGGCAGGGGGCTTATGGCTACACCTTC. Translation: CASSGQGAYGYTF.

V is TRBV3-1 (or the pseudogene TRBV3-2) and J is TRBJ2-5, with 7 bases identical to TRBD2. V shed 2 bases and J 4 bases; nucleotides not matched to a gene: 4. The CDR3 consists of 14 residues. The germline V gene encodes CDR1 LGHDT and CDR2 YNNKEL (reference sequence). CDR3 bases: TGTGCCAGCAGCCAACCGTCGGGGGGAGAGACCCAGTACTTC. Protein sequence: CASSQPSGGETQYF.

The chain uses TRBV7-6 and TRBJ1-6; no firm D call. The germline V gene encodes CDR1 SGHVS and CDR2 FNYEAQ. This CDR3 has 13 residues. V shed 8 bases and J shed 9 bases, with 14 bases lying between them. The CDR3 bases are TGTGCCAGCTCGGAGGGAAACGGTTCACCCCTCCACTTT. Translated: CASSEGNGSPLHF. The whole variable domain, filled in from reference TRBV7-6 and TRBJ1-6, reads GAGVSQSPRYKVTKRGQDVALRCDPISGHVSLYWYRQALGQGPEFLTYFNYEAQQDKSGLPNDRFSAERPEGSISTLTIQRTEQRDSAMYRCASSEGNGSPLHFGNGTRLTVT.

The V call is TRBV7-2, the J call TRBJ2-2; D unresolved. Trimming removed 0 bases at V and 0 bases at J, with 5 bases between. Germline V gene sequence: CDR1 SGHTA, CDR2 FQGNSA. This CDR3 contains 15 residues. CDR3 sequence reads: CASSLAFANTGELFF. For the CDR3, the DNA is TGTGCCAGCAGCTTAGCTTTCGCGAACACCGGGGAGCTGTTTTTT.

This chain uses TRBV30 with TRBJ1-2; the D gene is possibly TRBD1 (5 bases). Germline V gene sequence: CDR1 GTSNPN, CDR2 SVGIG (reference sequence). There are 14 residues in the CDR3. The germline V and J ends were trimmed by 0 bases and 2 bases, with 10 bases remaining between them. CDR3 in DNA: TGTGCCTGGAGTGTAGGGGCGGGGAACTATGGCTACACCTTC. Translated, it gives CAWSVGAGNYGYTF.

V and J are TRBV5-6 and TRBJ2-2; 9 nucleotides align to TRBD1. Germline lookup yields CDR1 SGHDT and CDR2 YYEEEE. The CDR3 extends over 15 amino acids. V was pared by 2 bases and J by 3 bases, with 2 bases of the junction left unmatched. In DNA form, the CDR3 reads TGTGCCAGCAGCTTTGACAGGGGGGACACCGGGGAGCTGTTTTTT. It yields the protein CASSFDRGDTGELFF.

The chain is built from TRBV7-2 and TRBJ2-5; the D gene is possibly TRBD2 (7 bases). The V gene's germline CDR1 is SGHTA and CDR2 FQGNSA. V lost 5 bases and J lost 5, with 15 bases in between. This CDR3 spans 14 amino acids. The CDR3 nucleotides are TGTGCCAGCAGCCAAAGAGGGGGGGCGGAGACCCAGTACTTC. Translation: CASSQRGGAETQYF.

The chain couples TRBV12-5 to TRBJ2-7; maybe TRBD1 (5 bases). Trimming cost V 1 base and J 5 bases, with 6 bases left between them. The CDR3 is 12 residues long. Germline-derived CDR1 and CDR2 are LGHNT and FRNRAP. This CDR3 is CASGLGGHEQYV. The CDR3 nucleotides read TGTGCTAGTGGTTTGGGGGGCCACGAGCAGTACGTC.

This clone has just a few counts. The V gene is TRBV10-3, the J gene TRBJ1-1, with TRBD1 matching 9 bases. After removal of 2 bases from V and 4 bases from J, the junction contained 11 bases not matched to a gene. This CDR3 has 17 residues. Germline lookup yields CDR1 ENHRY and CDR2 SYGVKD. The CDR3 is CAISEVGQGRLGTEAFF. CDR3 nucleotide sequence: TGTGCCATCAGTGAGGTGGGACAGGGACGGTTGGGCACTGAAGCTTTCTTT.

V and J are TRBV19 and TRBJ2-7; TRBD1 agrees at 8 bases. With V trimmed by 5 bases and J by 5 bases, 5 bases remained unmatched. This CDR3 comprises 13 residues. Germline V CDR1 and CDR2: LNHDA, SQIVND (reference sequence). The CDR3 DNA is TGTGCCAGTAGTGCCACAGGGGGAAACGAGCAGTACGTC. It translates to CASSATGGNEQYV.

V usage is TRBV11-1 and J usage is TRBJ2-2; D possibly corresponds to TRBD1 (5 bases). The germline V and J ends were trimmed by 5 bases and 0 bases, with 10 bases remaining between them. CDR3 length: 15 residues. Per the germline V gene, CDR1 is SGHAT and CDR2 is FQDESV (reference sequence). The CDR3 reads CASSHRSSNTGELFF. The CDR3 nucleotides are TGTGCCAGCAGCCACAGGAGCTCGAACACCGGGGAGCTGTTTTTT.

CDR3 DNA sequence: TGTGCCAGCAGCTTAGTTGGGACTAGCGCGGGCAATGAGCAGTTCTTC. This gives the protein CASSLVGTSAGNEQFF. The rearrangement links TRBV7-2 to TRBJ2-1; the match to TRBD2 covers 10 bases. The CDR3 spans 16 residues. Trimming took 1 base from V and 6 from J; bases not matched to a gene: 6. Germline CDR1 reads SGHTA; CDR2 reads FQGNSA.

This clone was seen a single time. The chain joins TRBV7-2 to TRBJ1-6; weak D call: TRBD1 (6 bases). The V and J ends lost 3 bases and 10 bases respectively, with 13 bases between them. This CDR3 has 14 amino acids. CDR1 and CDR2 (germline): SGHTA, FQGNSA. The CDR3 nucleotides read TGTGCCAGCAGCTTCCGACGGACAGCATCACCCCTCCACTTT. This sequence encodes CASSFRRTASPLHF. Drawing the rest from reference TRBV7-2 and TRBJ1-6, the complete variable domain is GAGVSQSPSNKVTEKGKDVELRCDPISGHTALYWYRQSLGQGLEFLIYFQGNSAPDKSGLPSDRFSAERTGGSVSTLTIQRTQQEDSAVYLCASSFRRTASPLHFGNGTRLTVT.

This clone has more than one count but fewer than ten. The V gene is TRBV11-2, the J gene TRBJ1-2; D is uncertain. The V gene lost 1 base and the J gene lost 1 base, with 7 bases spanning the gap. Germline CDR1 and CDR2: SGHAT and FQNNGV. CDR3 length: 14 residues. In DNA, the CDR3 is TGTGCCAGCAGCTTAGCCGGGAATAACTATGGCTACACCTTC. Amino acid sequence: CASSLAGNNYGYTF.

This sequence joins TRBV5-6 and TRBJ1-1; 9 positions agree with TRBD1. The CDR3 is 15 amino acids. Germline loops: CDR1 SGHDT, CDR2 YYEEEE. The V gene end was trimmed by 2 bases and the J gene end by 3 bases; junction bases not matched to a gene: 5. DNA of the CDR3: TGTGCCAGCAGCTTTCTTGACAGGGGGTACACTGAAGCTTTCTTT. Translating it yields CASSFLDRGYTEAFF.

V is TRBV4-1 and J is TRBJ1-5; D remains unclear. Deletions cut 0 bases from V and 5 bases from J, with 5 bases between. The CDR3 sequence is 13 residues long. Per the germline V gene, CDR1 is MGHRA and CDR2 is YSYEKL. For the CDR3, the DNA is TGCGCCAGCAGCCAAGATCCGGATCAGCCCCAGCATTTT. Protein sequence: CASSQDPDQPQHF.